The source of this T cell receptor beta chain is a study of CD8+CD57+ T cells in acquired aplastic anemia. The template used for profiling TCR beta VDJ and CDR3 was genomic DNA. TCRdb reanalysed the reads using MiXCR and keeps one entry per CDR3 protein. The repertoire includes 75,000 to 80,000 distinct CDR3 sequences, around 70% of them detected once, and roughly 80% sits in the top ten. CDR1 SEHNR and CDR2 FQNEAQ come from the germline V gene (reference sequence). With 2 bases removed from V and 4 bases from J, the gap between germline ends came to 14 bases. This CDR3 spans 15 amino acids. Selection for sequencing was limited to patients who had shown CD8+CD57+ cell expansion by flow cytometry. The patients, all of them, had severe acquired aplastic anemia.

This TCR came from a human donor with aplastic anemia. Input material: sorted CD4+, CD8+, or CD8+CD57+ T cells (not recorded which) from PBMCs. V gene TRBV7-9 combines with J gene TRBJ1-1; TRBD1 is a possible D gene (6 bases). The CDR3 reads CASSLRRGLSTEAFF. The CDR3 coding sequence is TGTGCCAGCAGCTTACGCAGGGGACTCAGCACTGAAGCTTTCTTT.